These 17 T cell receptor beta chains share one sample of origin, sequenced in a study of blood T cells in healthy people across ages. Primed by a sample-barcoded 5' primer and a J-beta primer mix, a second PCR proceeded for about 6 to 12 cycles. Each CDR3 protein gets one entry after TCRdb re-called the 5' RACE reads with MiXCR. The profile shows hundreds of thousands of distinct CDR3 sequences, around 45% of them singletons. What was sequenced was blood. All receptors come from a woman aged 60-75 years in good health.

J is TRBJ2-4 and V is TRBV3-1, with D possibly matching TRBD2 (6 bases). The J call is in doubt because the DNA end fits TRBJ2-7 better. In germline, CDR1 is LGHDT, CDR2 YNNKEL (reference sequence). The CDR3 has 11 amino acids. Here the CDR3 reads CASDGGGEQYF. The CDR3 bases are TGTGCCAGCGACGGGGGTGGCGAGCAGTACTTC.

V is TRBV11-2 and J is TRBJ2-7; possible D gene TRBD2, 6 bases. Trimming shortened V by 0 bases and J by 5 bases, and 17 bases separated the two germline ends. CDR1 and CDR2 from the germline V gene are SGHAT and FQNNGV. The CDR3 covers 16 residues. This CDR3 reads CASSLEGGKKSHEQYF. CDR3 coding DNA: TGTGCCAGCAGCTTAGAAGGCGGGAAGAAGTCCCACGAGCAGTACTTC.

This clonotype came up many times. CDR3: CASSQSYNEQFF. The DNA of the CDR3 is TGTGCCAGCAGCCAATCCTACAATGAGCAGTTCTTC. The chain uses TRBV4-2 and TRBJ2-1, with D uncertain. Germline V gene sequence: CDR1 LGHNA, CDR2 YNFKEQ. The length of the CDR3 is 12 residues. Trimming left V 2 bases short and J 1 base short, with 0 bases between.

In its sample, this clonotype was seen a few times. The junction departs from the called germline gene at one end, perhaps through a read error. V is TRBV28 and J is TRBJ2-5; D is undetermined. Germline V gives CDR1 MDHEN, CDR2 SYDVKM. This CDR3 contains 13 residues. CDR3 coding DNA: TGTGCCAGCAGCTTGGGCCTCGGAGAGCCCCAGTACTTC. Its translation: CASSLGLGEPQYF.

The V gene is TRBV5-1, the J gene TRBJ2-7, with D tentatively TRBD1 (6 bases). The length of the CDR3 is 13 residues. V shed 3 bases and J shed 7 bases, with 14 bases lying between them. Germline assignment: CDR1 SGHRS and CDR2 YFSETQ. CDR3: CASSWDTYNEQYF. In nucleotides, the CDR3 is TGCGCCAGCAGCTGGGACACCTACAATGAGCAGTACTTC. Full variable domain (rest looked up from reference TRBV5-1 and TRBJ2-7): KAGVTQTPRYLIKTRGQQVTLSCSPISGHRSVSWYQQTPGQGLQFLFEYFSETQRNKGNFPGRFSGRQFSNSRSEMNVSTLELGDSALYLCASSWDTYNEQYFGPGTRLTVT.

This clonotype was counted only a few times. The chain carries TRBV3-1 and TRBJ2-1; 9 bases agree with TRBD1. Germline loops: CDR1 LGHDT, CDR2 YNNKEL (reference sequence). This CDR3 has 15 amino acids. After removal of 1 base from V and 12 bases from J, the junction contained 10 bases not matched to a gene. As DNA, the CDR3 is TGTGCCAGCAGCCAAGGGGGCAGTCGGGGACAGGGGCAGTTCTTC. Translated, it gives CASSQGGSRGQGQFF.

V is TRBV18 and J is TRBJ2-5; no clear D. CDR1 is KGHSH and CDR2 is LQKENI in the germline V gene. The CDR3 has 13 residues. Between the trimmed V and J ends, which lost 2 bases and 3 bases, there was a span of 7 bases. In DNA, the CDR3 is TGTGCCAGCTCACCATTCATAGAAGAGACCCAGTACTTC. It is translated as CASSPFIEETQYF.

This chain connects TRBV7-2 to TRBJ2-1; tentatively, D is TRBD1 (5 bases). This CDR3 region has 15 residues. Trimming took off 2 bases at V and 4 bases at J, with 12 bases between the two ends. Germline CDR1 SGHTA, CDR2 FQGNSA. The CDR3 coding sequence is TGTGCCAGCAGCTTACCCACAAGGGGTTACAATGAGCAGTTCTTC. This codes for CASSLPTRGYNEQFF.

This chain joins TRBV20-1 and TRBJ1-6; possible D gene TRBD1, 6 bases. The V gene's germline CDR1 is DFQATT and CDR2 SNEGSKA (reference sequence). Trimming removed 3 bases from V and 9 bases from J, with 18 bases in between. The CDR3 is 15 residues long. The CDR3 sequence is CSASTGRGGSSPLHF. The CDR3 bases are TGCAGTGCTAGTACAGGGAGAGGAGGAAGTTCACCCCTCCACTTT.

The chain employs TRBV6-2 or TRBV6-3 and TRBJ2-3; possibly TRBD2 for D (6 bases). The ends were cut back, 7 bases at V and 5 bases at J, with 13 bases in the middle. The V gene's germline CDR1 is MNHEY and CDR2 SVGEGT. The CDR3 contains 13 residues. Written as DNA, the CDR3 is TGTGCCAGCACGGAGGGCCAAGGAGATACGCAGTATTTT. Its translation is CASTEGQGDTQYF.

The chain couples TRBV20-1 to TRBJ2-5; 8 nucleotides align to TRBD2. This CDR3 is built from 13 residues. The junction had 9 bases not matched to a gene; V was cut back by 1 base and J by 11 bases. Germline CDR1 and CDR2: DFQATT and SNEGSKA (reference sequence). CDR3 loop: CSARGKRENEQYF. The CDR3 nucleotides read TGCAGTGCTAGAGGAAAGCGGGAGAATGAGCAGTACTTC.

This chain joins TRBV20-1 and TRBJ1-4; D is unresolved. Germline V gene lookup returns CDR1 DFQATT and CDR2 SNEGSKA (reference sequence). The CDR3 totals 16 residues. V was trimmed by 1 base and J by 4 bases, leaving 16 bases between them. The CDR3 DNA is TGCAGTGCTAGAGTCCGGCCCGGGATTTTTAATGAAAAACTGTTTTTT. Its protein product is CSARVRPGIFNEKLFF.

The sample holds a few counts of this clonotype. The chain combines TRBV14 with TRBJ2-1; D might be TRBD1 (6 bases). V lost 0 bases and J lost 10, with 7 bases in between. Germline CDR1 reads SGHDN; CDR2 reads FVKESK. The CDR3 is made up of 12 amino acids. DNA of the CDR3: TGTGCCAGCAGCCAAGATCAGGGGGAGCAGTTCTTC. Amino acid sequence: CASSQDQGEQFF.

CDR3 residues: CASSDSMNTEAFF. CDR3 DNA: TGCGCCAGCAGCGACAGCATGAACACTGAAGCTTTCTTT. The V call is TRBV5-1, the J call TRBJ1-1; D is perhaps TRBD1 (5 bases). Germline V gene lookup returns CDR1 SGHRS and CDR2 YFSETQ. V gave up 4 bases and J gave up 0 bases, with 7 bases separating them. This CDR3 region has 13 residues.

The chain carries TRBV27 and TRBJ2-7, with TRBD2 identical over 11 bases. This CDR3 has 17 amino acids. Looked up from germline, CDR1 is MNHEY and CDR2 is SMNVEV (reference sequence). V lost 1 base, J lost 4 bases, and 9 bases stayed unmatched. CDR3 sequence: CASSLFARPSGGYEQYF. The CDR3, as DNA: TGTGCCAGCAGTTTATTTGCCCGGCCTAGCGGGGGGTACGAGCAGTACTTC.

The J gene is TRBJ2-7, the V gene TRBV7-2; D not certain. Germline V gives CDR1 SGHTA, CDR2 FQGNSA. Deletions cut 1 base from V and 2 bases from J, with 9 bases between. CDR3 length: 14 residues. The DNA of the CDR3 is TGTGCCAGCAGCTTAGGACCCCTTACCTACGAGCAGTACTTC. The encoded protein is CASSLGPLTYEQYF.

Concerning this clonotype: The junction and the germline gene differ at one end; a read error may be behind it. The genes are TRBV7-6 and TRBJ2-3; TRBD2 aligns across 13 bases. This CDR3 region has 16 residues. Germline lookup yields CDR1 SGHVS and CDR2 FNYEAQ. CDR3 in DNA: TGTGCCAGCAGCTTCGGACTAGCGGGAGACACAGATGCGCAGTATTTT. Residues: CASSFGLAGDTDAQYF.